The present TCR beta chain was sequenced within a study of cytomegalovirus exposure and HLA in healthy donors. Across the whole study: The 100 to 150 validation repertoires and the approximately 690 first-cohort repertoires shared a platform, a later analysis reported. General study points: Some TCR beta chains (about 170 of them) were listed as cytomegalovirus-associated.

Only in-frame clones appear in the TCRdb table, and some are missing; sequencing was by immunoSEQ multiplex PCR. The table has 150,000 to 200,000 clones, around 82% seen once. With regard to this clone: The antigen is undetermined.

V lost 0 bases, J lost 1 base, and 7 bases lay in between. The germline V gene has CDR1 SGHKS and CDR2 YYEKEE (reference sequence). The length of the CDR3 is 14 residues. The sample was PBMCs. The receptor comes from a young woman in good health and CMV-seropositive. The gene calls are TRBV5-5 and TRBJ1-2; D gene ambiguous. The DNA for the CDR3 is TGTGCCAGCAGCTTGGACACGATTAACTATGGCTACACCTTC. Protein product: CASSLDTINYGYTF. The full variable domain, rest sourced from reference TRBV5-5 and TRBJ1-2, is DAGVTQSPTHLIKTRGQQVTLRCSPISGHKSVSWYQQVLGQGPQFIFQYYEKEERGRGNFPDRFSARQFPNYSSELNVNALLLGDSALYLCASSLDTINYGYTFGSGTRLTVV.